The 5 T cell receptor beta chains below come from one sample, sequenced in a study of blood T cell repertoires in COVID-19. Some clones are missing from TCRdb's copy, which holds only in-frame ones; the method was immunoSEQ multiplex PCR. The table records 180,000 or so clones, approximately 80% of them present only once. Material: PBMCs or T cells enriched from blood (not recorded which). The receptor set was obtained from a woman in her fifties or sixties who had recovered from COVID-19.

The V gene is TRBV27, the J gene TRBJ2-1; 8 nucleotides match TRBD2. Germline-derived CDR1 and CDR2 are MNHEY and SMNVEV (reference sequence). V lost 4 bases, J lost 9 bases, and 23 bases stayed unmatched. The CDR3 totals 19 residues. The CDR3 region has the DNA TGTGCCAGCAGTTACTGGGGTCGTGGGGCGGGGGGAGGTCCCGGTGAGCAGTTCTTC. Its translation: CASSYWGRGAGGGPGEQFF.

The rearrangement joins TRBV14 to TRBJ2-5; D perhaps matches TRBD2 (6 bases). The V and J ends lost 7 bases and 2 bases respectively, with 20 bases between them. CDR1 is SGHDN and CDR2 is FVKESK in the germline V gene. CDR3 size: 16 residues. This chain's CDR3 is CASTGAGIVAQETQYF. The CDR3 nucleotides are TGTGCCAGCACTGGGGCGGGGATAGTGGCACAAGAGACCCAGTACTTC. The full variable domain, in which reference TRBV14 and TRBJ2-5 provide the parts outside the CDR3, is EAGVTQFPSHSVIEKGQTVTLRCDPISGHDNLYWYRRVMGKEIKFLLHFVKESKQDESGMPNNRFLAERTGGTYSTLKVQPAELEDSGVYFCASTGAGIVAQETQYFGPGTRLLVL.

This clone was observed a single time. The chain recombines TRBV7-9 with TRBJ2-1; weak D call: TRBD1 (5 bases). The CDR3 runs to 12 residues. Trimming removed 3 bases at V and 8 bases at J, with 8 bases between. Germline V lookup: CDR1 SEHNR, CDR2 FQNEAQ (reference sequence). The CDR3 nucleotides are TGTGCCAGCAGCTTCAGGGCCCATGAGCAGTTCTTC. This translates into CASSFRAHEQFF. The full variable domain, rest sourced from reference TRBV7-9 and TRBJ2-1, is DTGVSQNPRHKITKRGQNVTFRCDPISEHNRLYWYRQTLGQGPEFLTYFQNEAQLEKSRLLSDRFSAERPKGSFSTLEIQRTEQGDSAMYLCASSFRAHEQFFGPGTRLTVL.

The chain employs TRBV15 and TRBJ2-7; 7 bases are a match to TRBD1. Germline V CDR1 and CDR2: LNHNV, YYDKDF (reference sequence). Losses at the gene ends were 5 bases for V and 3 bases for J; bases not matched to a gene: 4. The CDR3 totals 13 residues. CDR3 region: CATSQWDSYEQYF. In nucleotides, the CDR3 is TGTGCCACCAGCCAATGGGACAGCTACGAGCAGTACTTC. Combining the CDR3 with reference TRBV15 and TRBJ2-7 gives the whole variable domain DAMVIQNPRYQVTQFGKPVTLSCSQTLNHNVMYWYQQKSSQAPKLLFHYYDKDFNNEADTPDNFQSRRPNTSFCFLDIRSPGLGDTAMYLCATSQWDSYEQYFGPGTRLTVT.

V usage is TRBV10-3 and J usage is TRBJ1-1; D is unresolved. Looked up from germline, CDR1 is ENHRY and CDR2 is SYGVKD. V was pared by 2 bases and J by 4 bases, with 8 bases between. The CDR3 length is 13 residues. The CDR3 loop is CAISEEAATEAFF. For the CDR3, the DNA is TGTGCCATCAGTGAGGAGGCGGCCACTGAAGCTTTCTTT.